These 2 T cell receptor beta chains were sequenced from one sample in a study of cytomegalovirus exposure and HLA in healthy donors. TCRdb's copy holds only in-frame clones and misses some; the assay was immunoSEQ multiplex PCR. The table includes more than 200,000 clones, roughly 88% detected once. Specimen: PBMCs. These receptors were collected from a woman in her thirties in good health and CMV-seronegative.

V gene TRBV4-2 combines with J gene TRBJ2-2, with unresolved D. CDR3 size: 15 residues. V dropped 0 bases and J dropped 5 bases, with 10 bases sitting between them. Germline CDR1 and CDR2: LGHNA and YNFKEQ. CDR3 sequence (DNA): TGTGCCAGCAGCCAAGATTACCAGCTTACCGGGGAGCTGTTTTTT. Amino acid sequence: CASSQDYQLTGELFF.

This chain links TRBV28 with TRBJ2-3; TRBD2 aligns across 13 bases. The CDR3 consists of 19 residues. Germline CDR1 is MDHEN and CDR2 is SYDVKM. Trimming took 6 bases from V and 2 from J; bases not matched to a gene: 14. The DNA of the CDR3 is TGTGCCAGCAGCCACTCTGCCGGGACTAGCGGGATTGTCACAGATACGCAGTATTTT. This codes for CASSHSAGTSGIVTDTQYF.